The entry below gives a single TCR beta chain sequence along with its context. V was shortened by 1 base and J by 4 bases, with 8 bases between the two germline ends. This CDR3 is built from 14 residues. Germline V gene sequence: CDR1 SGHTA, CDR2 FQGNSA. The data derive from a study of OX40 agonist ivuxolimab in advanced cancers. Looking at the study overall: The study treated patients with ivuxolimab, an agonistic anti-OX40 (CD134) antibody. Prior checkpoint blockade (anti-PD-1, anti-PD-L1 or anti-CTLA-4) was permitted; approximately 40% had it.

The timepoints at which blood was sampled were baseline, cycle 4 day 1, and cycle 7 day 1. TCRdb's copy holds only in-frame clones and misses some; the assay was immunoSEQ multiplex PCR. The sample shows 60,000 to 70,000 clones, approximately 80% of them seen only once. The source material was CD4+ or CD8+ T cells sorted from blood, sampled in a trial of the OX40 agonist ivuxolimab. V usage is TRBV7-2 and J usage is TRBJ1-3; no definite D call. This receptor was taken from an adult with an advanced solid tumor such as melanoma, head and neck, liver or kidney cancer. The CDR3 DNA sequence: TGTGCCAGCAGCTTAGGGAGAACGGGAAACACCATATATTTT. It encodes CASSLGRTGNTIYF.